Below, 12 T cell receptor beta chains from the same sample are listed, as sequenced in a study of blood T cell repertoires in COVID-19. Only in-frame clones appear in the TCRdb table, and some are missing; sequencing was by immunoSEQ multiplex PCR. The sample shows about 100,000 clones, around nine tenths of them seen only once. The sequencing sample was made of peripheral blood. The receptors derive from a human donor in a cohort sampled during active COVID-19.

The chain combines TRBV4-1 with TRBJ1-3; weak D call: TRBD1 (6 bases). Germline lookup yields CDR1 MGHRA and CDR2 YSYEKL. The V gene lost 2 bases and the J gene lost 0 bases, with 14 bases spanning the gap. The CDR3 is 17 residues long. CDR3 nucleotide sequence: TGCGCCAGCAGCCAATCCCGGACAGCCCTCTCTGGAAACACCATATATTTT. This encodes CASSQSRTALSGNTIYF.

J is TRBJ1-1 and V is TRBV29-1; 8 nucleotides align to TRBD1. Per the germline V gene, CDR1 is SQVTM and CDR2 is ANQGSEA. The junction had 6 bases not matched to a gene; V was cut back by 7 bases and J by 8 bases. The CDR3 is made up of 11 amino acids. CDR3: CSARQGPEAFF. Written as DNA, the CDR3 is TGCAGCGCAAGACAGGGGCCGGAAGCTTTCTTT.

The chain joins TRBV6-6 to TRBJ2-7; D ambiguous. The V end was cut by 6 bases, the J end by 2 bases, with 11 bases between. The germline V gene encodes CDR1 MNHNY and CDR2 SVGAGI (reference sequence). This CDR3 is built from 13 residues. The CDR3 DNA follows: TGTGCCAGCAGCAAACAGTGGACCTACGAGCAGTACTTC. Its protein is CASSKQWTYEQYF.

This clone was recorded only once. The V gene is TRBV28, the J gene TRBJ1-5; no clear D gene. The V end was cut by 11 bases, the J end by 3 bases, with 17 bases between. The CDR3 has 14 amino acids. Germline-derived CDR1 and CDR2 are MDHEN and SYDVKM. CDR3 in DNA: TGTGCCCCGCCCCTTATGAGGGACAATCAGCCCCAGCATTTT. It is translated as CAPPLMRDNQPQHF.

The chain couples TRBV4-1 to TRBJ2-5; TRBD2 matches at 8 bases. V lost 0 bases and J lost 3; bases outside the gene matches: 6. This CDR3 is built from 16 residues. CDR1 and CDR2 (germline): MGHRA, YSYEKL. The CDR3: CASSQDLGAGEETQYF. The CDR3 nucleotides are TGCGCCAGCAGCCAAGATCTGGGAGCGGGAGAAGAGACCCAGTACTTC.

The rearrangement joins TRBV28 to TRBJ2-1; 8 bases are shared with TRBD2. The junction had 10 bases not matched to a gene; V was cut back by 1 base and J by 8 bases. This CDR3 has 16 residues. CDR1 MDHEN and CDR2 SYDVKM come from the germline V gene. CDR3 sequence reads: CASSLLGGRTGDEQFF. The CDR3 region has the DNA TGTGCCAGCAGTTTATTAGGCGGGAGGACGGGCGATGAGCAGTTCTTC.

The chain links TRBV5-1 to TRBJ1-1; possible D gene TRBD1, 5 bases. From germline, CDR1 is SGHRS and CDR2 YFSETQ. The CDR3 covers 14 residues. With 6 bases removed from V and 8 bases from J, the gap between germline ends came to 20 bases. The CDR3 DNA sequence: TGCGCCAGCACCCTAAGTCAGCAGGGCACGGAAGCTTTCTTT. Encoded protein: CASTLSQQGTEAFF.

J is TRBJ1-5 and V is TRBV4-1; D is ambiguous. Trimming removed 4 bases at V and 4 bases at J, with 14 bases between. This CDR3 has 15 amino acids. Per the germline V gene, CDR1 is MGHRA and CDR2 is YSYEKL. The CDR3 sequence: CASSLLASDNQPQHF. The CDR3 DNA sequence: TGCGCCAGCAGCCTCCTAGCTTCAGATAATCAGCCCCAGCATTTT.

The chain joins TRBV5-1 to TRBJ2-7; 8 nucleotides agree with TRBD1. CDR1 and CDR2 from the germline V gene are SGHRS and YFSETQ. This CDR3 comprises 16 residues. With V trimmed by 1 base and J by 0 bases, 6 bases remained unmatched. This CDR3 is CASSLNAGTGSYEQYF. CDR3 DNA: TGCGCCAGCAGCTTGAATGCCGGGACAGGCTCCTACGAGCAGTACTTC.

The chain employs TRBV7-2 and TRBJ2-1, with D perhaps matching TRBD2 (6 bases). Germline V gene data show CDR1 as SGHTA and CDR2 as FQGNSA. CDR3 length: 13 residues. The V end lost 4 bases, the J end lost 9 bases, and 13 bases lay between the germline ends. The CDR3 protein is CASSSQEGGEQFF. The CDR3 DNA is TGTGCCAGCAGCTCGCAAGAGGGAGGTGAGCAGTTCTTC.

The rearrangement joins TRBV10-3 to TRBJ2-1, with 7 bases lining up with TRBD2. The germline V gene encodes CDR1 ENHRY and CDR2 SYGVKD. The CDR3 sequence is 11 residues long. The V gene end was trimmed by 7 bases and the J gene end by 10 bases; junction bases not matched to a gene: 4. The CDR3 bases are TGTGCCATCAACCAAGCGGGAGAGCAGTTCTTC. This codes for CAINQAGEQFF.

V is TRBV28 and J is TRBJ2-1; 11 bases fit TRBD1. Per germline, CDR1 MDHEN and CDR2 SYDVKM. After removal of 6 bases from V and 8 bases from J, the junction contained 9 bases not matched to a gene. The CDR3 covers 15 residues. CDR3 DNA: TGTGCCAGCAGCGAACCGGGACAGGGGGACTATGAGCAGTTCTTC. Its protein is CASSEPGQGDYEQFF.